The source of this TCR beta chain is a study of shared clonotypes between healthy human individuals. The repertoire was sequenced with immunoSEQ multiplex PCR; TCRdb's copy has only in-frame clones and lacks some. This table holds approximately 1.4 million clones, under 99% found once. The CDR3 has 12 amino acids. V lost 1 base and J lost 8, with 9 bases in between. Germline CDR1 and CDR2: PRHDT and FYEKMQ (reference sequence). Sequenced input: naive CD4+ T cells sorted from blood. Subset indicated: CD45RA+ positively selected. The sequence came from a man aged 25-45 years in good health. This chain links TRBV13 with TRBJ2-7; D ambiguous. CDR3 sequence: CASSLVSGKQYF. In nucleotides, the CDR3 is TGTGCCAGCAGCTTAGTATCGGGTAAGCAGTACTTC.